This is a list of T cell receptor beta chains from one sample in a study of vaccination effects on CD4 cells after COVID-19. The data were produced by immunoSEQ multiplex PCR, yet TCRdb's version contains in-frame clones alone and is incomplete. The sample carries 67,000 or so clones, approximately 72% recorded once. These receptors have no identified antigens. This specimen was CD4+ T cells from PBMCs cultured with HCoV-OC43 spike peptides, taken before COVID-19 vaccination. These receptors were obtained from a human donor who received a COVID-19 vaccine. CDR3s include the opening cysteine and the closing phenylalanine or tryptophan. Each record gives: J gene, clone size, D gene, V gene, CDR3 DNA, CDR3 protein. The D gene is left open where the match is weak. A clone size is listed for some rows: how often the clone was seen (once, few, many), or a class if it is expanded.

TRBJ1-4 | - | - | TRBV7-9 | TGTGCCAGCAGCCCCCTCGAAAAACTGTTTTTT | CASSPLEKLFF
TRBJ1-4 | - | - | TRBV2 | TGTGCCAGCAAAGGGGCTGAAAAACTGTTTTTT | CASKGAEKLFF
TRBJ1-1 | - | - | TRBV5-4 | TGTGCCAGCACTCTAGGGGGTATGAACACTGAAGCTTTCTTT | CASTLGGMNTEAFF
TRBJ2-5 | - | - | TRBV10-3 | TGTGCCATCAGTGACTCAGAAGAGACCCAGTACTTC | CAISDSEETQYF
TRBJ2-1 | - | TRBD2 | TRBV11-1 | TGTGCCAGCAGCGCCCGGACTAGCGGGGGGGTCGGAGAGCAGTTCTTC | CASSARTSGGVGEQFF
TRBJ1-1 | few | TRBD1 | TRBV9 | TGTGCCAGCAGACCCGGGACAGCGAACACTGAAGCTTTCTTT | CASRPGTANTEAFF
TRBJ1-2 | once | - | TRBV5-4 | TGTGCCAGCAGCTTGAGAGGATATGGCTACACCTTC | CASSLRGYGYTF
TRBJ2-3 | - | TRBD1 | TRBV28 | TGTGCCAGCAGTTCCCCGACAGGGGGGGGCACATATACGCAGTATTTT | CASSSPTGGGTYTQYF
TRBJ1-2 | few | TRBD1 | TRBV5-1 | TGCGCCAGCAGCGCCGAGGGGGCCTATGGCTACACCTTC | CASSAEGAYGYTF
TRBJ1-2 | - | - | TRBV6-2/TRBV6-3 | TGTGCCAGCAGTTACTCGAGAAGGGCAGCTAACTATGGCTACACCTTC | CASSYSRRAANYGYTF
TRBJ2-1 | - | TRBD1 | TRBV9 | TGTGCCAGCAGCGCGCGACAGGGGAGCTCCTACAATGAGCAGTTCTTC | CASSARQGSSYNEQFF
TRBJ2-2 | few | - | TRBV24-1 | TGTGCCACCAGTGAGGCGACTGGGTTGAACACCGGGGAGCTGTTTTTT | CATSEATGLNTGELFF
TRBJ2-3 | - | TRBD1 | TRBV18 | TGTGCCAGCTCACTCGGGACAGTCACAGATACGCAGTATTTT | CASSLGTVTDTQYF
TRBJ2-2 | few | TRBD2 | TRBV9 | TGTGCCAGCAGCGTAGTAGCGGGGGGCACCGGGGAGCTGTTTTTT | CASSVVAGGTGELFF
TRBJ2-1 | - | TRBD1 | TRBV6-2/TRBV6-3 | TGTGCCAGCAGCTCAACAGGGGTGAGCTACAATGAGCAGTTCTTC | CASSSTGVSYNEQFF
TRBJ2-3 | - | - | TRBV14 | TGTGCCAGCAGCGGGCGACTCACTCATACGCAGTATTTT | CASSGRLTHTQYF
TRBJ1-2 | - | - | TRBV28 | TGTGCCAGCAGTTTTAGGGTCATAATGGATGGCTACACCTTC | CASSFRVIMDGYTF
TRBJ2-4 | - | TRBD1 | TRBV25-1 | TGTGCCAGCAGTGCACAGGGGCTTAAAAACATTCAGTACTTC | CASSAQGLKNIQYF
TRBJ2-5 | once | TRBD2 | TRBV7-7 | TGTGCCAGCAGCCCGGGAGGGGGTCCCCATGAGACCCAGTACTTC | CASSPGGGPHETQYF
TRBJ2-3 | - | TRBD2 | TRBV24-1 | TGTGCCACCAGTAGTCCTAGCGGGGGAGAGGCAGATACGCAGTATTTT | CATSSPSGGEADTQYF
TRBJ1-2 | - | - | TRBV6-5 | TGTGCCAGCAGTTACTCGGGGATCTATGGCTACACCTTC | CASSYSGIYGYTF
TRBJ2-1 | - | - | TRBV6-2/TRBV6-3 | TGTGCCAGCAGTTACGCCCGCGCCGGAGGGGGGGGAATCAGCTCCTACAATGAGCAGTTCTTC | CASSYARAGGGGISSYNEQFF
TRBJ2-3 | - | - | TRBV18 | TGTGCCAGCTCACCACAGAACGGAGGCACAGATACGCAGTATTTT | CASSPQNGGTDTQYF
TRBJ2-1 | - | - | TRBV24-1 | TGTGCCACCAGACAGGGCGATGAGCAGTTCTTC | CATRQGDEQFF
TRBJ1-3 | few | TRBD1 | TRBV19 | TGTGCCAGTAGTAGACAGGGATCTGGAAACACCATATATTTT | CASSRQGSGNTIYF